Listed below are T cell receptor beta chains from one sample, sequenced in a study of cytomegalovirus exposure and HLA in healthy donors. The repertoire was sequenced with immunoSEQ multiplex PCR; TCRdb's copy has only in-frame clones and lacks some. The sample holds some 240,000 clones, over 80% seen once. Source material: PBMCs. The receptor set was obtained from a woman younger than 35 in good health and CMV-seronegative. Each CDR3 is given with its conserved first and last residue. The order of the fields is D gene, V gene, J gene, clone size, CDR3 DNA, CDR3 protein. The D gene is left open where the match is weak. The size field is filled for only some rows; it gives once, few, many or a size class.

TRBD2	TRBV28	TRBJ2-1	-	TGTGCCAGCCGAACACTAGCGGGGCTCAATGAGCAGTTCTTC	CASRTLAGLNEQFF
-	TRBV29-1	TRBJ1-1	-	TGCAGCGTCGGCACCCGGGAGGAGGAGACTGAAGCTTTCTTT	CSVGTREEETEAFF
TRBD1	TRBV9	TRBJ1-4	-	TGTGCCAGCAGCGTTTCCGGGACAGAGAATGAAAAACTGTTTTTT	CASSVSGTENEKLFF
-	TRBV7-9	TRBJ2-5	once	TGTGCCAGCAGCTGGGCTAGGGGCGAGACCCAGTACTTC	CASSWARGETQYF
-	TRBV30	TRBJ2-7	few	TGTGCCTATTCAGGGAGGCGGTTCTACGAGCAGTACTTC	CAYSGRRFYEQYF
-	TRBV11-2	TRBJ2-7	-	TGTGCCAGCAGCTTAATACAGGGAACCCGCGAGCAGTACTTC	CASSLIQGTREQYF
-	TRBV30	TRBJ1-4	-	TGTGCCTGGAGCCCCGAGAGGGGAACTAATGAAAAACTGTTTTTT	CAWSPERGTNEKLFF
-	TRBV29-1	TRBJ2-7	-	TGCAGCGTTGAAGATCAGCAGGATTCGGAGCAGTACTTC	CSVEDQQDSEQYF
-	TRBV11-2	TRBJ2-1	-	TGTGCCAGCAGCCGACCCGGGTACAATGAGCAGTTCTTC	CASSRPGYNEQFF
-	TRBV14	TRBJ1-1	few	TGTGCCAGCAGCCTCGCGACTCAGGGGCCGAGGGCTTTCTTT	CASSLATQGPRAFF
-	TRBV2	TRBJ2-5	once	TGTGCCAGCAGTGAAGCTTGGTCTAGTGGAGAGACCCAGTACTTC	CASSEAWSSGETQYF
TRBD1	TRBV11-3	TRBJ2-2	many	TGTGCCAGCAAGGGCGGACAGGTGCCCACCGGGGAGCTGTTTTTT	CASKGGQVPTGELFF
TRBD2	TRBV2	TRBJ2-1	-	TGTGCCAGCAGTCTAGCGGGGGTTTACAATGAGCAGTTCTTC	CASSLAGVYNEQFF
-	TRBV6-1	TRBJ2-5	-	TGTGCCAGCAGTGAAGGGTGGCGGGACCCCGGGGAAGAGACCCAGTACTTC	CASSEGWRDPGEETQYF
TRBD1	TRBV28	TRBJ1-1	-	TGTGCCAGCAGCGGCAGGGGGCGATACACTGAAGCTTTCTTT	CASSGRGRYTEAFF
-	TRBV5-6	TRBJ1-6	-	TGTGCCAGCAGCTCCGGATGGGGTTATAATTCACCCCTCCACTTT	CASSSGWGYNSPLHF
-	TRBV2	TRBJ2-5	-	TGTGCCAGCAGTGAATTGGGAGAGACCCAGTACTTC	CASSELGETQYF
-	TRBV5-1	TRBJ2-5	-	TGCGCCAGCAGCTCTACCGCGGCCTCAGAGACCCAGTACTTC	CASSSTAASETQYF
-	TRBV6-6	TRBJ1-5	-	TGTGCCAGCAGTTACTCGGACAGCCCCAATCAGCCCCAGCATTTT	CASSYSDSPNQPQHF
TRBD2	TRBV6-5	TRBJ2-7	-	TGTGCCAGCAATAAATTACTAGCGGCCCCCTACGAGCAGTACTTC	CASNKLLAAPYEQYF
TRBD2	TRBV5-1	TRBJ2-7	-	TGCGCCAGCAGCTTTATAGCGGGAGGCCCCTACGAGCAGTACTTC	CASSFIAGGPYEQYF
-	TRBV28	TRBJ1-1	-	TGTGCCAGCAGTTTACGTTACACTGAAGCTTTCTTT	CASSLRYTEAFF
TRBD1	TRBV30	TRBJ1-4	-	TGTGCCTTGACGACAGGGAGTAATGAAAAACTGTTTTTT	CALTTGSNEKLFF
-	TRBV4-1	TRBJ2-7	-	TGCGCCAGCAGCCAAGAGACGGGTCCGTACGAGCAGTACTTC	CASSQETGPYEQYF